This T cell receptor (beta chain) was sequenced during a study of cytomegalovirus exposure and HLA in healthy donors. Study as a whole: An analysis done earlier identified fewer than 140 million unique TCR beta sequences from about 179 million T cells. Study-level findings and limits: Later on, analysis showed that most CMV-associated TCR beta chains appeared to be HLA-restricted. Diagnosis of cytomegalovirus status made by the classifier reportedly showed high specificity and sensitivity.

The primer mix had 60 Vbeta and 13 Jbeta primers. Data came from immunoSEQ multiplex PCR; TCRdb stores just in-frame clones and leaves some out. The sample holds 130,000 or so clones, 74% seen once. This CDR3 contains 14 residues. V dropped 4 bases and J dropped 2 bases, with 13 bases sitting between them. Germline-derived CDR1 and CDR2 are SGHRS and YFSETQ. This clone appeared a few times. Its antigen is still unknown. The sequence was obtained from a man in his late teens or twenties in good health and CMV-seropositive. What was sequenced was PBMCs. The chain is built from TRBV5-1 and TRBJ2-7; D perhaps matches TRBD1 (5 bases). CDR3 bases: TGCGCCAGCAGCAGGGGCGACGGACCCTACGAGCAGTACTTC. Translation gives CASSRGDGPYEQYF.